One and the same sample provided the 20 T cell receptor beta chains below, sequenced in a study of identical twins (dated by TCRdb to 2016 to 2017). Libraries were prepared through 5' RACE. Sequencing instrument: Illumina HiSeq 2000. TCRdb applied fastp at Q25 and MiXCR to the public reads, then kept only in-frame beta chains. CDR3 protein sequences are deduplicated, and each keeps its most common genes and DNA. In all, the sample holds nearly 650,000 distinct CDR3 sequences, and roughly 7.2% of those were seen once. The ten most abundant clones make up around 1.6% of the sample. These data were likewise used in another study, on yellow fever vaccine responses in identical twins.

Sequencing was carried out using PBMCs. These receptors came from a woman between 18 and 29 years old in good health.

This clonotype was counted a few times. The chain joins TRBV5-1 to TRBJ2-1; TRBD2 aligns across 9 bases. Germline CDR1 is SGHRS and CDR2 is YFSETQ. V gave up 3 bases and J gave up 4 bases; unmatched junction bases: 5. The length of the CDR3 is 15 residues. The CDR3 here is CASSWTSEDYNEQFF. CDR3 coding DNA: TGCGCCAGCAGCTGGACTAGCGAGGATTACAATGAGCAGTTCTTC.

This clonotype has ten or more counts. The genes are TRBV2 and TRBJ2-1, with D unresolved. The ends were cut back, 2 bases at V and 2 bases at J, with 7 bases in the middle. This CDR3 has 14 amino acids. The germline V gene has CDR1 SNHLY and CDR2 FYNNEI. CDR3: CASSETMPYNEQFF. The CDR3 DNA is TGTGCCAGCAGTGAAACAATGCCCTACAATGAGCAGTTCTTC.

CDR3 protein: CASSKRTRDLGEQYF. Written as DNA, the CDR3 is TGTGCCAGCAGCAAAAGGACAAGGGACTTGGGGGAGCAGTACTTC. This sequence joins TRBV7-6 and TRBJ2-7, with D possibly being TRBD2 (6 bases). CDR3 length: 15 amino acids. The ends were cut back, 5 bases at V and 7 bases at J, with 21 bases in the middle. CDR1 and CDR2 from the germline V gene are SGHVS and FNYEAQ.

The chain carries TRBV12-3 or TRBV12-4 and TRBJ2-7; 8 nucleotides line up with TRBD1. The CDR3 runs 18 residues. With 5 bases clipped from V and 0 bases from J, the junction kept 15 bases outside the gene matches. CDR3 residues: CASSGTGTSYRSSYEQYF. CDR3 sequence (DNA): TGTGCCAGCAGTGGGACAGGTACTAGTTACAGGTCCTCCTACGAGCAGTACTTC.

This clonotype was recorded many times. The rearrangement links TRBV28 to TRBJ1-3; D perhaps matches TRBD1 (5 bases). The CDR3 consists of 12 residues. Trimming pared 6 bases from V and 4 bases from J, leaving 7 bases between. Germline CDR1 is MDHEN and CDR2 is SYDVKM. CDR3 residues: CASRRGGNTIYF. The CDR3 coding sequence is TGTGCCAGCAGACGGGGGGGAAACACCATATATTTT. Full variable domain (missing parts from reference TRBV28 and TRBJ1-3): DVKVTQSSRYLVKRTGEKVFLECVQDMDHENMFWYRQDPGLGLRLIYFSYDVKMKEKGDIPEGYSVSREKKERFSLILESASTNQTSMYLCASRRGGNTIYFGEGSWLTVV.

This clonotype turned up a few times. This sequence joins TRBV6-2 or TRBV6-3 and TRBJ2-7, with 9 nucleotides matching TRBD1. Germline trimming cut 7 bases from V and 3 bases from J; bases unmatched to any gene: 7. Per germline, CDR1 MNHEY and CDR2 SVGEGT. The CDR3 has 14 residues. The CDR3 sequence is CASTMTGGVYEQYV. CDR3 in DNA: TGTGCCAGCACTATGACAGGGGGGGTCTACGAGCAGTACGTC.

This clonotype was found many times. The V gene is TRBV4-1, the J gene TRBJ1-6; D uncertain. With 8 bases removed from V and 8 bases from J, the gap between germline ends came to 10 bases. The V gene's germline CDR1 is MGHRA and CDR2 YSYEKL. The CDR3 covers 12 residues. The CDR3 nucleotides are TGCGCCAGCTCGGGAGAAGATTCACCCCTCCACTTT. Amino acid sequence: CASSGEDSPLHF.

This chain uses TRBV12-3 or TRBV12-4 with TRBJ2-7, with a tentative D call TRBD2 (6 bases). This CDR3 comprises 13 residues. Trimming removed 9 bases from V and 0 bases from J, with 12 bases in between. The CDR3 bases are TGTGCCAGTAAGAGACTAGACTCCTACGAGCAGTACTTC. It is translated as CASKRLDSYEQYF.

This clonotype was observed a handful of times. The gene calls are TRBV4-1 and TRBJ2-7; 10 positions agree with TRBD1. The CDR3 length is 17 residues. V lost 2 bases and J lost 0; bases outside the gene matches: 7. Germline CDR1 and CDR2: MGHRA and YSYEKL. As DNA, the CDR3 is TGCGCCAGCAGCCAATACGACCGGGACAGGGGCTCCTACGAGCAGTACTTC. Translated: CASSQYDRDRGSYEQYF.

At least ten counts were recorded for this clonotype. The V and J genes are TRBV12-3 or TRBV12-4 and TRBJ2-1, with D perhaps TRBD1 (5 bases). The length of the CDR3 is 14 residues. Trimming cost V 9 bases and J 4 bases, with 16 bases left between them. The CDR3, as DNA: TGTGCCAGTTCATTTGGGGCCCCTTACAATGAGCAGTTCTTC. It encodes CASSFGAPYNEQFF.

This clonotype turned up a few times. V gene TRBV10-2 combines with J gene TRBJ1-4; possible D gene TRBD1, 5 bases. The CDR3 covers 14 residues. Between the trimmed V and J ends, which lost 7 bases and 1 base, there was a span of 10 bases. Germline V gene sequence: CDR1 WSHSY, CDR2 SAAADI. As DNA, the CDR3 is TGCGCCAGCATTCAGGGCGGAACTAATGAAAAACTGTTTTTT. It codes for CASIQGGTNEKLFF.

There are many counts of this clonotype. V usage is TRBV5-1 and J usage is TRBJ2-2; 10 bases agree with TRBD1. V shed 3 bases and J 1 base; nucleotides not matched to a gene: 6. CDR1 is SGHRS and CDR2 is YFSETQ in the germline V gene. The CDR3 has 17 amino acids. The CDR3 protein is CASSSTRTGGNTGELFF. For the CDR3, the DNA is TGCGCCAGCAGCTCGACAAGGACAGGGGGGAACACCGGGGAGCTGTTTTTT.

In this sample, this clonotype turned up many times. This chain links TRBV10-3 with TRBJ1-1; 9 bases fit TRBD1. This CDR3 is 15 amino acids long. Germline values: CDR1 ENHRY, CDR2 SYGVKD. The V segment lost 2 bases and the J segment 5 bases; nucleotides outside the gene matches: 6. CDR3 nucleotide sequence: TGTGCCATCAGTGAGGCAGACAGGGGGGGTACTGAAGCTTTCTTT. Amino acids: CAISEADRGGTEAFF.

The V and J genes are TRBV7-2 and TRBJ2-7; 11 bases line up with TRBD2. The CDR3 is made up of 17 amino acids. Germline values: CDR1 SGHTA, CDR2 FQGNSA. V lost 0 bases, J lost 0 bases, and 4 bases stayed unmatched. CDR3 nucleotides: TGTGCCAGCAGCTTAGCCGGGACTAGCGGCAGCTCCTACGAGCAGTACTTC. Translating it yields CASSLAGTSGSSYEQYF.

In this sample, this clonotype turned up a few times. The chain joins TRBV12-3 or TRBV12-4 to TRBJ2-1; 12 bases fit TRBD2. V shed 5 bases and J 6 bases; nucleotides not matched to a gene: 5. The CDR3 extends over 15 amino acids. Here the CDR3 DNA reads TGTGCCAGCAGTGAGACTAGCGGGGGTCGCAATGAGCAGTTCTTC. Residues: CASSETSGGRNEQFF.

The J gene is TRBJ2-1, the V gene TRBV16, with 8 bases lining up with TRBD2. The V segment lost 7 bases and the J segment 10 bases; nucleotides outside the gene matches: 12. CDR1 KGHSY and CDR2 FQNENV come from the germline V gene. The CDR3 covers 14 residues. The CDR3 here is CASIPGSGSLEQFF. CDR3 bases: TGTGCCAGCATCCCCGGCAGCGGGAGTCTCGAGCAGTTCTTC. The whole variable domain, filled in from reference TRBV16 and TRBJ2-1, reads GEEVAQTPKHLVRGEGQKAKLYCAPIKGHSYVFWYQQVLKNEFKFLISFQNENVFDETGMPKERFSAKCLPNSPCSLEIQATKLEDSAVYFCASIPGSGSLEQFFGPGTRLTVL.

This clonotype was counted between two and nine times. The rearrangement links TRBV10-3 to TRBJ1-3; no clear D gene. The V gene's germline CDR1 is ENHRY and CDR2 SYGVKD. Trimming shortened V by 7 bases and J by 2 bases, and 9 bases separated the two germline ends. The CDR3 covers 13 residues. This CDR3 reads CAITELPGNTIYF. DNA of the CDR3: TGTGCCATCACCGAGCTGCCTGGAAACACCATATATTTT.

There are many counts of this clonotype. CDR3 loop: CASRQHLGEKLFF. The CDR3 DNA follows: TGTGCCAGCAGGCAACACTTGGGGGAAAAACTGTTTTTT. The chain has TRBV6-6 and TRBJ1-4; D unclear. The germline V and J ends were trimmed by 6 bases and 8 bases, with 13 bases remaining between them. The CDR3 loop spans 13 amino acids. The germline CDR1 and CDR2 sequences are MNHNY and SVGAGI (reference sequence).

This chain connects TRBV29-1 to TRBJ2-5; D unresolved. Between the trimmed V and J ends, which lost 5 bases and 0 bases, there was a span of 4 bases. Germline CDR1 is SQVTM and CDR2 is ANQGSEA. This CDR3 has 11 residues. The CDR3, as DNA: TGCAGCGTTAAGTACCAAGAGACCCAGTACTTC. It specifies CSVKYQETQYF.

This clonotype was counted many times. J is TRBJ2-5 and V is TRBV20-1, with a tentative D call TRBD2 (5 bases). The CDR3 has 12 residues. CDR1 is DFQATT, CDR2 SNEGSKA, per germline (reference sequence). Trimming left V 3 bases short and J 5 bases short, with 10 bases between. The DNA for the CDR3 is TGCAGTGCTAGGGCCAGCGGTGAGACCCAGTACTTC. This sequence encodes CSARASGETQYF.